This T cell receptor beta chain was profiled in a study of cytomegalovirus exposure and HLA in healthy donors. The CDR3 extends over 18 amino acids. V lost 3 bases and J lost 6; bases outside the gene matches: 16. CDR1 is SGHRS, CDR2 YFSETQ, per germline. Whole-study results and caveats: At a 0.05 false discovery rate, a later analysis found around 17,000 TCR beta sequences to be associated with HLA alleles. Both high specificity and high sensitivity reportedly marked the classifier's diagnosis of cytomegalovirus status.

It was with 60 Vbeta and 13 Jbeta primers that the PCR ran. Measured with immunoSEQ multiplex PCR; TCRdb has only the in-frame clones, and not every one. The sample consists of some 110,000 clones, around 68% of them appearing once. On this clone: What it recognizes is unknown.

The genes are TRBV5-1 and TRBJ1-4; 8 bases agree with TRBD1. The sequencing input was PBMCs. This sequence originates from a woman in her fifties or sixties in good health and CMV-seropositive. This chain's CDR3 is CASSSPSDRETLDEKLFF. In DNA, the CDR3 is TGCGCCAGCAGCTCACCTTCGGACAGGGAGACATTGGATGAAAAACTGTTTTTT.